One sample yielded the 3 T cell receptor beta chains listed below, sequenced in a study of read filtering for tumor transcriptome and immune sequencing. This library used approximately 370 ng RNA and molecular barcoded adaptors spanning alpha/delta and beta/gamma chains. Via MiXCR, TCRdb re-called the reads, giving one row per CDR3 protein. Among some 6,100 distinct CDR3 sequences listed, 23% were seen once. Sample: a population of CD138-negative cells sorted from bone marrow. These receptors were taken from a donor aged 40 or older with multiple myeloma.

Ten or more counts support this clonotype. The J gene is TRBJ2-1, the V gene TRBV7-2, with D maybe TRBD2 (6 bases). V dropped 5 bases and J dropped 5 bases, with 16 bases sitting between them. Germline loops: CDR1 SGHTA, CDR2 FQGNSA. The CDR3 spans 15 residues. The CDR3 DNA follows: TGTGCCAGCAGCCCCCGGGACTGGGAGAACAATGAGCAGTTCTTC. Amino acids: CASSPRDWENNEQFF.

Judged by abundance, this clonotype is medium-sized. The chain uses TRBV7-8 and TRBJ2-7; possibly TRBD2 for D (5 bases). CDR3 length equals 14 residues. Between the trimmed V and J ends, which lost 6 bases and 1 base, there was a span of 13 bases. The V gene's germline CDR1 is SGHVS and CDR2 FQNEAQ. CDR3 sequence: CASSLAGVSYEQYF. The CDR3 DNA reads TGTGCCAGCAGTCTCGCCGGGGTTTCCTACGAGCAGTACTTC. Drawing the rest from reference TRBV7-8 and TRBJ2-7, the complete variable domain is GAGVSQSPRYKVAKRGQDVALRCDPISGHVSLFWYQQALGQGPEFLTYFQNEAQLDKSGLPSDRFFAERPEGSVSTLKIQRTQQEDSAVYLCASSLAGVSYEQYFGPGTRLTVT.

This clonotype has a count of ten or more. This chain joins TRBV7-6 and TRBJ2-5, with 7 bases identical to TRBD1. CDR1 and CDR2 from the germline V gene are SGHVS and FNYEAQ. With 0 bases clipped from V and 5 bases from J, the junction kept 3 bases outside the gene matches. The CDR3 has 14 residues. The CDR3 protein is CASSLAAGGETQYF. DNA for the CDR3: TGTGCCAGCAGCTTAGCGGCAGGGGGTGAGACCCAGTACTTC.